This TCR beta chain is drawn from a study of blood T cell repertoires in COVID-19. Turning to the study itself: The cDNA or gDNA used as material had been derived from T cells, B-cell-depleted T cells, or PBMCs.

As processed by the authors: How many nucleated cells were present was estimated from reference gene primer amplification. Measured with immunoSEQ multiplex PCR; TCRdb has only the in-frame clones, and not every one. Clone size and the V and J calls come from that table; the DNA yielded D and trimming. Seen here are over 250,000 clones, 90% observed once, and the top ten hold around 2.5%. The V segment lost 6 bases and the J segment 7 bases; nucleotides outside the gene matches: 8. This CDR3 is 13 amino acids long. From germline, CDR1 is LNHDA and CDR2 SQIVND (reference sequence). The study recruited people aged about 18 to 90 years across about two dozen US areas. Assignment of participants to cohorts was predicated upon participant-reported clinical history.

This clonotype originated in a man aged 60 to 69 who had recovered from COVID-19. The rearrangement uses TRBV19 and TRBJ1-1; 7 nucleotides align to TRBD1. The source material was PBMCs or T cells enriched from blood (not recorded which). As DNA, the CDR3 is TGTGCCAGTAGGGACAGGAGTTTACTTGAAGCTTTCTTT. Translation gives CASRDRSLLEAFF. The variable domain in full, completed from reference TRBV19 and TRBJ1-1, reads DGGITQSPKYLFRKEGQNVTLSCEQNLNHDAMYWYRQDPGQGLRLIYYSQIVNDFQKGDIAEGYSVSREKKESFPLTVTSAQKNPTAFYLCASRDRSLLEAFFGQGTRLTVV.